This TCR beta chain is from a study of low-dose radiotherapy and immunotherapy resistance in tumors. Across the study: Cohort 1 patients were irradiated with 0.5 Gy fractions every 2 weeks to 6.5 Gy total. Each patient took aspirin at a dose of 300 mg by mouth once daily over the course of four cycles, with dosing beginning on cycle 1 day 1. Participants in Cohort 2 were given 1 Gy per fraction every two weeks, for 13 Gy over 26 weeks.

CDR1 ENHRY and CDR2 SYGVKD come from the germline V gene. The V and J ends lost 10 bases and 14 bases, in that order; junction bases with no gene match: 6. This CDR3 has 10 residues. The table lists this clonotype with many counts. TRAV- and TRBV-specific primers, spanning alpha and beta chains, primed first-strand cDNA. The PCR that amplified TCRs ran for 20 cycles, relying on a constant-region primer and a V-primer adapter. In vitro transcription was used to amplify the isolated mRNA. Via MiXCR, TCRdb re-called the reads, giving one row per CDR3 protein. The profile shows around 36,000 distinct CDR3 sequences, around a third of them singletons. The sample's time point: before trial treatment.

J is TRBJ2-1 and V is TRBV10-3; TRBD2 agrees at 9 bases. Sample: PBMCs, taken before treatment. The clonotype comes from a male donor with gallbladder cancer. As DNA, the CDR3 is TGTGCCACCCCTAGCGGGATTGAGTTCTTC. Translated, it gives CATPSGIEFF.